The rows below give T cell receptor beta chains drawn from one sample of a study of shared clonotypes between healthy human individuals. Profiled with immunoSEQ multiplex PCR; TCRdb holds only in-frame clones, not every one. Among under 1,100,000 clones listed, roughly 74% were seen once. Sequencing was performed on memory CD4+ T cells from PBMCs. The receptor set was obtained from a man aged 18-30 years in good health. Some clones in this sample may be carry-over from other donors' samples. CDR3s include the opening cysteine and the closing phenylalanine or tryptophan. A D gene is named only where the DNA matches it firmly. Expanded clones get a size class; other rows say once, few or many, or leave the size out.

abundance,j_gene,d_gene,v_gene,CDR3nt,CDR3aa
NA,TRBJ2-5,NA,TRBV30,TGTGCCTGGAGTGTGTTGGGGTATGAGACCCAGTACTTC,CAWSVLGYETQYF
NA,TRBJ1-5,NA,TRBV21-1,TGTGCCAGCAGCAAAGTGGGCAGGGACTATAGCAATCAGCCCCAGCATTTT,CASSKVGRDYSNQPQHF
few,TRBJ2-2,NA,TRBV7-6,TGTGCCAGCAGCCGATTCGGGAGCGGCGGGACCGGGGAGCTGTTTTTT,CASSRFGSGGTGELFF
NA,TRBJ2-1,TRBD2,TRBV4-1,TGCGCCAGCGGCCGGGCGGGGAGGGGTAATGAGCAGTTCTTC,CASGRAGRGNEQFF
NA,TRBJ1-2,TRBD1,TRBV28,TGTGCCAGCAGTTTTAACAGGGGGGTAGGCTACACCTTC,CASSFNRGVGYTF
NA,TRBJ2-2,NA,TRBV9,TGTGCCAGCAGCGCTCAGGGTACCGGGGAGCTGTTTTTT,CASSAQGTGELFF
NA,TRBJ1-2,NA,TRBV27,TGTGCCAGCAGTTTACAGGGAAGTTATGGCTACACCTTC,CASSLQGSYGYTF
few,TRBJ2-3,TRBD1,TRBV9,TGTGCCAGCAGCGCGGGGACAGTTCCAGATACGCAGTATTTT,CASSAGTVPDTQYF
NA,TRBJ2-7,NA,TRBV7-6,TGTGCCAGCAGCCCGAGCCCCGGGCTCAGGTACTTC,CASSPSPGLRYF
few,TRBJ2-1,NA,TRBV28,TGTGCCAGCATGCCGGTAGGGGACTTCTTGTATTCACCTGAGCAGTTCTTC,CASMPVGDFLYSPEQFF
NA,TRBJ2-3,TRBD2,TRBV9,TGTGCCAGCAGCCTCAGAGCGGGAGCATCGTATACAGATACGCAGTATTTT,CASSLRAGASYTDTQYF
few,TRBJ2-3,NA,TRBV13,TGTGCCAGCAGCCTAGGTGGGGCAGGCTCTAGCACAGATACGCAGTATTTT,CASSLGGAGSSTDTQYF
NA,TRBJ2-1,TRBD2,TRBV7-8,TGTGCCAGCAGCCTCAGCGGGGTAGCCCTTTACAATGAGCAGTTCTTC,CASSLSGVALYNEQFF
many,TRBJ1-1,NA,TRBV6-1,TGTGCCAGCAGTGATGCTGGGGGGAGTGGGGCCACTGAAGCTTTCTTT,CASSDAGGSGATEAFF
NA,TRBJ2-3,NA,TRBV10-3,TGTGCCCTATCAGGTGGACACCTCACAGATACGCAGTATTTT,CALSGGHLTDTQYF
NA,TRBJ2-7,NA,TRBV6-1,TGTGCCAGCAGAGTTTACGAGCAGTACTTC,CASRVYEQYF
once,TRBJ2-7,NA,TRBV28,TGTGCCAGCAGTTTATCCGGGGCTGGGGGTTACGAGCAGTACTTC,CASSLSGAGGYEQYF
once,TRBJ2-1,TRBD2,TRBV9,TGTGCCAGCAGCGTCGATCAGCGGGATCGACAGTTCTTC,CASSVDQRDRQFF
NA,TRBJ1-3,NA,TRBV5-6,TGTGCCAGCAGCGGGTCGAGTTCTGGAAACACCATATATTTT,CASSGSSSGNTIYF
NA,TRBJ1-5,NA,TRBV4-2,TGTGCCAGCAGCCAGAAAACCTACGGAGCTGACAATCAGCCCCAGCATTTT,CASSQKTYGADNQPQHF
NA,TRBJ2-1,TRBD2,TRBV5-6,TGTGCCAGCAGCTTACGACTAGCGGGCGACTACAATGAGCAGTTCTTC,CASSLRLAGDYNEQFF
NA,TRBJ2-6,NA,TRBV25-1,TGTGCCAGCAGAGGGACCGGGGCCAACGTCCTGACTTTC,CASRGTGANVLTF
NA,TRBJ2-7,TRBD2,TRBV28,TGTGCCAGCAGTTCGCTAGCGGGAGGCTCCTACGAGCAGTACTTC,CASSSLAGGSYEQYF
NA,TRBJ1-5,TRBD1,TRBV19,TGTGCCAGTAGTATGGGGGGACAGGGACCCCAGGCCCAGCATTTT,CASSMGGQGPQAQHF
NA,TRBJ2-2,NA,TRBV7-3,TGTGCCAGCAGCCCTTTAGGGGGCGGGGAGCTGTTTTTT,CASSPLGGGELFF
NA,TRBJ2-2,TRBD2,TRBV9,TGTGCCAGCAGCGCCGTAGCGGGAGCGAACACCGGGGAGCTGTTTTTT,CASSAVAGANTGELFF
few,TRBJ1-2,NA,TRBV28,TGTGCCAGCACCACCCTGTCAGGGGAGGTTACCTTC,CASTTLSGEVTF
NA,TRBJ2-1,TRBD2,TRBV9,TGTGCCAGCACCGAGCGGGAGGGGGCCTACAATGAGCAGTTCTTC,CASTEREGAYNEQFF
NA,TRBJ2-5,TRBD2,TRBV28,TGTGCCAGCATCAATGGGGGGGTCCTCCAAGAGACCCAGTACTTC,CASINGGVLQETQYF